This T cell receptor (beta chain) was recovered during a study of PD-1 blockade in mismatch repair-deficient tumors. Study-level background: Enrolled about 2012-2016, patients had progressing, pretreated mismatch repair-deficient cancers of around twelve types.

Study observations and caveats: After pembrolizumab, tumor-resident clones rose rapidly, then generally contracted before radiologic responses.

CDR3 length: 15 amino acids. Trimming removed 2 bases from V and 0 bases from J, with 8 bases in between. Germline V gene lookup returns CDR1 WSHSY and CDR2 SAAADI. Every patient had mismatch repair deficiency by PCR or immunohistochemistry. The TCR-sequenced patients were three responders to pembrolizumab. Concerning this clone: Antigen unknown.

Profiled with immunoSEQ multiplex PCR; TCRdb holds only in-frame clones, not every one. The sample has under 150,000 clones; 70% to 90% are singletons. The receptor was derived from an adult with mismatch repair-deficient cancer. The rearrangement links TRBV10-2 to TRBJ1-3; TRBD1 is a possible D gene (6 bases). Sequenced here: peripheral blood, sampled 44 weeks after starting pembrolizumab. The CDR3 here is CASSERTDSGNTIYF. In nucleotides, the CDR3 is TGCGCCAGCAGTGAGCGGACAGACTCTGGAAACACCATATATTTT.